Each of the 9 T cell receptor beta chains below was sequenced from the same sample in a study of OX40 agonist ivuxolimab in advanced cancers. Clones were sequenced by immunoSEQ multiplex PCR, and TCRdb holds only the in-frame ones, with some missing. The data contain around 26,000 clones, about three quarters of them seen just once; the ten biggest clones take up roughly 15%. Sequencing was performed on CD4+ or CD8+ T cells sorted from blood, taken in a trial of the OX40 agonist ivuxolimab. Receptors originate from an adult with an advanced solid tumor such as melanoma, head and neck, liver or kidney cancer.

The chain recombines TRBV13 with TRBJ2-5; tentatively, D is TRBD1 or TRBD2 (7 bases each). The CDR3 is made up of 15 amino acids. In germline, CDR1 is PRHDT, CDR2 FYEKMQ (reference sequence). V lost 5 bases and J lost 5, with 18 bases in between. CDR3 in DNA: TGTGCCAGCAGCCCGGTGGGCCAGGGGGGGGAGACCCAGTACTTC. Protein sequence: CASSPVGQGGETQYF. Looking up the rest from reference TRBV13 and TRBJ2-5 gives the full variable domain: AAGVIQSPRHLIKEKRETATLKCYPIPRHDTVYWYQQGPGQDPQFLISFYEKMQSDKGSIPDRFSAQQFSDYHSELNMSSLELGDSALYFCASSPVGQGGETQYFGPGTRLLVL.

V and J are TRBV10-2 and TRBJ2-1, with 14 bases matching TRBD2. Germline V gene lookup returns CDR1 WSHSY and CDR2 SAAADI. V was pared by 6 bases and J by 8 bases, with 9 bases of the junction left unmatched. This CDR3 spans 16 amino acids. Here the CDR3 DNA reads TGCGCCAGCAGCCACAGACTAGCGGGGGGGCGGGATGAGCAGTTCTTC. This encodes CASSHRLAGGRDEQFF.

The V and J genes are TRBV7-9 and TRBJ2-6; D uncertain. Germline V lookup: CDR1 SEHNR, CDR2 FQNEAQ (reference sequence). V lost 1 base to trimming and J lost 0 bases, with 10 bases between them. This CDR3 spans 17 amino acids. The CDR3 DNA reads TGTGCCAGCAGCTTAGATCGACCGGGCTCTGGGGCCAACGTCCTGACTTTC. Protein sequence: CASSLDRPGSGANVLTF. The variable domain in full, with the rest retrieved from reference TRBV7-9 and TRBJ2-6, is DTGVSQNPRHKITKRGQNVTFRCDPISEHNRLYWYRQTLGQGPEFLTYFQNEAQLEKSRLLSDRFSAERPKGSFSTLEIQRTEQGDSAMYLCASSLDRPGSGANVLTFGAGSRLTVL.

This clone was counted a single time. The J gene is TRBJ1-2, the V gene TRBV6-5; no clear D. The CDR3 sequence is 12 residues long. V was shortened by 0 bases and J by 8 bases, with 7 bases between the two germline ends. Looked up from germline, CDR1 is MNHEY and CDR2 is SVGAGI. The CDR3 here is CASSYSGIGYTF. The CDR3 DNA is TGTGCCAGCAGTTACTCAGGCATAGGCTACACCTTC.

This sequence joins TRBV4-3 and TRBJ2-7; tentative D call: TRBD1 (6 bases). Germline lookup yields CDR1 LGHNA and CDR2 YSLEER. The CDR3 loop spans 14 amino acids. V was shortened by 1 base and J by 6 bases, with 13 bases between the two germline ends. CDR3 DNA sequence: TGCGCCAGCAGCCAAGCATTCCGAGGGGGCGAGCAGTACTTC. This sequence encodes CASSQAFRGGEQYF.

V gene TRBV4-3 combines with J gene TRBJ2-1; 10 positions agree with TRBD1. Germline CDR1 is LGHNA and CDR2 is YSLEER. This CDR3 has 15 amino acids. V dropped 4 bases and J dropped 5; count of bases not matched to a gene: 5. CDR3 sequence (DNA): TGCGCCAGCAGCCCCGGGACAGGGGTAAACAATGAGCAGTTCTTC. This translates into CASSPGTGVNNEQFF.

The CDR3 sequence: CASTPASYNEQFF. The CDR3 nucleotides are TGTGCCAGTACGCCAGCCTCCTACAATGAGCAGTTCTTC. The genes are TRBV19 and TRBJ2-1; D uncertain. Germline V CDR1 and CDR2: LNHDA, SQIVND (reference sequence). The CDR3 runs 13 residues. V lost 7 bases to trimming and J lost 0 bases, with 7 bases between them.

The chain recombines TRBV4-3 with TRBJ1-4; unclear D gene. The germline V gene has CDR1 LGHNA and CDR2 YSLEER. This CDR3 is 13 amino acids long. V was clipped by 1 base and J by 10 bases, with 10 bases between them. CDR3 residues: CASSQAERGKLFF. CDR3 DNA: TGCGCCAGCAGCCAAGCCGAGCGTGGAAAACTGTTTTTT.

Comment on this clone: Its ends do not fully match the called genes, so a read error is possible. This sequence joins TRBV7-9 and TRBJ1-4; 7 bases agree with TRBD1. The CDR3 is 14 amino acids. From germline, CDR1 is SEHNR and CDR2 FQNEAQ (reference sequence). CDR3 in amino acids: CAGSSGTANEKLFF. The CDR3 bases are TGTGCCGGCAGCTCCGGGACAGCTAATGAAAAACTGTTTTTT.